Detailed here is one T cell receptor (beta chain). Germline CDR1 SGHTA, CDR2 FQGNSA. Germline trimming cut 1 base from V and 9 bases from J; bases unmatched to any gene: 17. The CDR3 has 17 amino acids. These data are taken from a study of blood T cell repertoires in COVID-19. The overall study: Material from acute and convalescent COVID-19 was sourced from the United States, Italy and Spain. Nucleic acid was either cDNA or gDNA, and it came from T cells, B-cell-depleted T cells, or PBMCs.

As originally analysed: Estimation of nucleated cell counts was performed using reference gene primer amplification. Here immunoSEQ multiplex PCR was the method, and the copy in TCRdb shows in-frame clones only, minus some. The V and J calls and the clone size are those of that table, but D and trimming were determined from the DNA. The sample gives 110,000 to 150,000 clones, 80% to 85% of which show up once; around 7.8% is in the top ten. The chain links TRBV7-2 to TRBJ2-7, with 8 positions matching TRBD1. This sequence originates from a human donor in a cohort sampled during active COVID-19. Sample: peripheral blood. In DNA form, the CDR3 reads TGTGCCAGCAGCTTAGGAGGGGGCCGGGACAGGAGGCGGGGGCAGTACTTC. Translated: CASSLGGGRDRRRGQYF.